This T cell receptor beta chain appears in the sequencing data of a study of PD-1 blockade in classical Hodgkin lymphoma. Sequencing used immunoSEQ multiplex PCR; TCRdb keeps in-frame clones, though not all of them. The sample shows 27,000 or so clones, more than 70% of them seen only once. The CDR3 length is 16 residues. In germline, CDR1 is SGDLS, CDR2 YYNGEE. The J segment lost 2 bases and the V segment lost 3 bases, leaving 6 bases of the junction unmatched. Time point indicated: cycle 4 day 1 (C4D1), after less than 7 weeks of nivolumab. All trial patients relapsed after autologous stem cell transplantation. Researchers report purifying CD4+ T cells from thawed PBMCs by magnetic negative selection.

The sample here was CD4+ T cells from blood, taken before the fourth cycle of nivolumab. This clonotype originated in a human donor with classical Hodgkin lymphoma. The rearrangement links TRBV9 to TRBJ2-3; 10 bases align to TRBD2. The CDR3 spells CASSAGLAVVTDTQYF. The CDR3 region has the DNA TGTGCCAGCAGCGCTGGACTAGCGGTTGTCACAGATACGCAGTATTTT.